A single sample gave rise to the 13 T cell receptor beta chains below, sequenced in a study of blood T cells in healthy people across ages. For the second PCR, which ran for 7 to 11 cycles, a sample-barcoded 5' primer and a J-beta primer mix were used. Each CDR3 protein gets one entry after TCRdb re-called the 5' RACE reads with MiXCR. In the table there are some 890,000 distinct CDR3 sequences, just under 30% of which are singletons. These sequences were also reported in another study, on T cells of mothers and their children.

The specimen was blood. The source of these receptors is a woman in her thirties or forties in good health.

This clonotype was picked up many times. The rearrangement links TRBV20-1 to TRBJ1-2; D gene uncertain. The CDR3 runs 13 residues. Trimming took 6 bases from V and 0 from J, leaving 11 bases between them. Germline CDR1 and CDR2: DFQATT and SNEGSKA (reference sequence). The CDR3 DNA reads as TGCAGTGCCGGAACCCTCCCTAACTATGGCTACACCTTC. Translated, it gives CSAGTLPNYGYTF.

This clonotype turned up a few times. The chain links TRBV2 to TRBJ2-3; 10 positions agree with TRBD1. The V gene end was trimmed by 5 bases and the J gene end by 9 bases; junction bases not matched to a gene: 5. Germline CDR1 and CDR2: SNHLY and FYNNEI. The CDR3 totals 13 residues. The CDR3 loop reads CASSTGTGATQYF. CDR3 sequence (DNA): TGTGCCAGCAGTACCGGGACAGGGGCCACGCAGTATTTT.

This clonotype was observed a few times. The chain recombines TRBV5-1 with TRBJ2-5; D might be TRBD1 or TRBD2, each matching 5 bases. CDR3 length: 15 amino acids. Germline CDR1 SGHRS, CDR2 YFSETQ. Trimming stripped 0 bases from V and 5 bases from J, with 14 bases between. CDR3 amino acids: CASSLAGARRETQYF. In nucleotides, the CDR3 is TGCGCCAGCAGCTTGGCCGGGGCGCGGCGCGAGACCCAGTACTTC.

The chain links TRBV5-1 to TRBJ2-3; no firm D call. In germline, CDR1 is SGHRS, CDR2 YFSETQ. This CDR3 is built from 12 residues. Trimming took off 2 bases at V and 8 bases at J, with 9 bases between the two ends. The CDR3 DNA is TGCGCCAGCAGCTTCGAAGGCCGTACGCAGTATTTT. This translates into CASSFEGRTQYF.

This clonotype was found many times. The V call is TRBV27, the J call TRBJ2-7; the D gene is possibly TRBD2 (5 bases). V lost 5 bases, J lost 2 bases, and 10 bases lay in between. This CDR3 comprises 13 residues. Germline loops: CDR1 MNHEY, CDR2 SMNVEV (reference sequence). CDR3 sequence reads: CASSLRRTYEQYF. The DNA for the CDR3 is TGTGCCAGCAGTCTCCGGAGGACCTACGAGCAGTACTTC.

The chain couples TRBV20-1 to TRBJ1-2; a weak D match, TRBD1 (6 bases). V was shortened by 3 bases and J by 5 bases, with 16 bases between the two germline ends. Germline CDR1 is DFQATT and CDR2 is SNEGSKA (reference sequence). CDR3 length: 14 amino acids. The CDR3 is CSASLQGLGYGYTF. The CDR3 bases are TGCAGTGCTAGCCTCCAGGGGCTGGGATATGGCTACACCTTC.

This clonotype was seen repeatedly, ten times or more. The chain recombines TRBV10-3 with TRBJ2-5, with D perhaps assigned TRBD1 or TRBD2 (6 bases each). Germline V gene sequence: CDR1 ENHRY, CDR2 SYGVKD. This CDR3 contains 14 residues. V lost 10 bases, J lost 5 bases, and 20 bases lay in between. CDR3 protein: CATLRGLAAETQYF. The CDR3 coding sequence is TGTGCCACCCTACGGGGGCTCGCAGCGGAGACCCAGTACTTC.

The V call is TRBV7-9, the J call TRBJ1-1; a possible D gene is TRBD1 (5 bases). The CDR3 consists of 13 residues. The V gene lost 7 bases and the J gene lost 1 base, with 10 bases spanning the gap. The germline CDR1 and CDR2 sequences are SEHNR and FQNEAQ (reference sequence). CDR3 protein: CASTLGTNTEAFF. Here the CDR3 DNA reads TGTGCCAGCACCCTAGGGACGAACACTGAAGCTTTCTTT.

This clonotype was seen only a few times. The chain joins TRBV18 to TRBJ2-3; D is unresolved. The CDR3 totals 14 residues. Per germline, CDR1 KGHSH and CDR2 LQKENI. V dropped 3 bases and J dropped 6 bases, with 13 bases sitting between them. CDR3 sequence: CASSPTPSPDTQYF. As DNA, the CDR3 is TGTGCCAGCTCACCGACACCGAGCCCGGATACGCAGTATTTT.

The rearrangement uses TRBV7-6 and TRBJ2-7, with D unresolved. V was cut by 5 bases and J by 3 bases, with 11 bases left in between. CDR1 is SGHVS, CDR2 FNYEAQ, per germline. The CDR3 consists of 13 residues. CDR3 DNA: TGTGCCAGCAGCCCTGCAGAAGACTACGAGCAGTACTTC. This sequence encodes CASSPAEDYEQYF.

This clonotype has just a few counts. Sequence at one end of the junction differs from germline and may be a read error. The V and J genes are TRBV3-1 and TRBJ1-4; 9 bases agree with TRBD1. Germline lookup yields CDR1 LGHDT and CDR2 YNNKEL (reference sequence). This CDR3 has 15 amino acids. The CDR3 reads CASSHSDRGNEKPFF. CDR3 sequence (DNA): TGTGCCAGCAGCCACTCGGACAGGGGAAATGAAAAACCGTTTTTT.

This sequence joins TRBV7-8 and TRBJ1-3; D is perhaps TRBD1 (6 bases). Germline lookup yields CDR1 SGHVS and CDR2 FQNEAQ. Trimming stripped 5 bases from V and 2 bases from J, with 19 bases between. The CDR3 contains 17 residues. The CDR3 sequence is CASSLIRGLGTGNTIYF. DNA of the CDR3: TGTGCCAGCAGCCTTATCAGGGGCCTGGGTACTGGAAACACCATATATTTT.

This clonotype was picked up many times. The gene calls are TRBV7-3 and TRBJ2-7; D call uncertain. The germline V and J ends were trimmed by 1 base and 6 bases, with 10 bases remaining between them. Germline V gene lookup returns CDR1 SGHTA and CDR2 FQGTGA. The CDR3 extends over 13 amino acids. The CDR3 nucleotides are TGTGCCAGCAGCTTAATGATTAGCTCCGAGCAGTACTTC. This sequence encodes CASSLMISSEQYF.